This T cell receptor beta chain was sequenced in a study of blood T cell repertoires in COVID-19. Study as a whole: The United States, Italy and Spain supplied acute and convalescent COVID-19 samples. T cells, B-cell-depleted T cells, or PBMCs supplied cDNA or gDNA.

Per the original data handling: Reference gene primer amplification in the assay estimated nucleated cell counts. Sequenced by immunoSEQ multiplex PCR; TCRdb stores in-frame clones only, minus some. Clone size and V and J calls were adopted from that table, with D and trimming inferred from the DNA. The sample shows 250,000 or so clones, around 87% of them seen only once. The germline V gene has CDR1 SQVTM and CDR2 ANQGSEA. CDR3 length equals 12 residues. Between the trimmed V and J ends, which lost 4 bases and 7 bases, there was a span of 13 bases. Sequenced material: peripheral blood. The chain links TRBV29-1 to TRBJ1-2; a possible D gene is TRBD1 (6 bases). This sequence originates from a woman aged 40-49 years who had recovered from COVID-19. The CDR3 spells CSVVGGALGYTF. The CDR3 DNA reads TGCAGCGTTGTGGGGGGGGCGCTTGGCTACACCTTC.